Following are 26 T cell receptor beta chains from one sample sequenced in a study of PD-1 blockade in mismatch repair-deficient tumors (dated by TCRdb to about 2017). The method behind the library was the immunoSEQ multiplex PCR assay. The source is immuneACCESS, and TCRdb retained only in-frame sequences with V and J called. Part of the clones is not carried over; for the studies checked, unresolved V genes explain less than half of this, and the remainder is unexplained. Here the sample has roughly 17,000 clones; around 82% occur a single time. The ten largest clones capture approximately 1.5% of the sample. This specimen was PBMCs, taken less than 25 weeks after starting pembrolizumab. The receptors originated from an adult with mismatch repair-deficient cancer.

The V call is TRBV5-4, the J call TRBJ2-1, with 7 positions matching TRBD1. The CDR3 spans 14 residues. The V gene's germline CDR1 is SGHNT and CDR2 YYREEE (reference sequence). The V segment lost 9 bases and the J segment 4 bases; nucleotides outside the gene matches: 10. For the CDR3, the DNA is TGTGCCACACTCCGGGACAGTACTTACAATGAGCAGTTCTTC. It codes for CATLRDSTYNEQFF.

The J gene is TRBJ2-1, the V gene TRBV27; D is perhaps TRBD2 (6 bases). There are 13 residues in the CDR3. Trimming pared 3 bases from V and 7 bases from J, leaving 10 bases between. Germline CDR1 and CDR2: MNHEY and SMNVEV (reference sequence). The CDR3 DNA follows: TGTGCCAGCAGTTTTGTTGGGAGGAATGAGCAGTTCTTC. Amino acid sequence: CASSFVGRNEQFF.

The V gene is TRBV7-9, the J gene TRBJ1-2; the D is unclear. Trimming left V 3 bases short and J 3 bases short, with 17 bases between. Germline CDR1 reads SEHNR; CDR2 reads FQNEAQ (reference sequence). The CDR3 consists of 16 residues. CDR3: CASSFPGENIDYGYTF. CDR3 nucleotide sequence: TGTGCCAGCAGCTTCCCCGGGGAGAATATAGACTATGGCTACACCTTC.

This clone has a single count. The rearrangement uses TRBV5-6 and TRBJ1-1; TRBD1 might be the D (5 bases). The CDR3 spans 14 residues. Trimming took off 1 base at V and 1 base at J, with 8 bases between the two ends. Germline loops: CDR1 SGHDT, CDR2 YYEEEE. The CDR3, as DNA: TGTGCCAGCAGCTTGTTACAGGCGAACACTGAAGCTTTCTTT. Encoded protein: CASSLLQANTEAFF.

J is TRBJ2-7 and V is TRBV20-1; D unclear. The V end was cut by 6 bases, the J end by 3 bases, with 6 bases between. The CDR3 extends over 10 amino acids. Looked up from germline, CDR1 is DFQATT and CDR2 is SNEGSKA (reference sequence). CDR3 in DNA: TGCAGTGCAGCCGACTACGAGCAGTACTTC. The encoded protein is CSAADYEQYF.

The DNA of the CDR3 is TGTGCCAGCAGCTTACGACAGGGGCTTGTCAACACCATATATTTT. This translates into CASSLRQGLVNTIYF. The chain joins TRBV28 to TRBJ1-3; 8 bases are a match to TRBD1. This CDR3 is 15 amino acids long. The germline CDR1 and CDR2 sequences are MDHEN and SYDVKM. J was trimmed by 7 bases and V by 6 bases; bases with no gene match: 11. The full variable domain, rest sourced from reference TRBV28 and TRBJ1-3, is DVKVTQSSRYLVKRTGEKVFLECVQDMDHENMFWYRQDPGLGLRLIYFSYDVKMKEKGDIPEGYSVSREKKERFSLILESASTNQTSMYLCASSLRQGLVNTIYFGEGSWLTVV.

The rearrangement joins TRBV7-2 to TRBJ1-6, with a possible D match to TRBD1 (5 bases). The length of the CDR3 is 17 residues. V was trimmed by 3 bases and J by 3 bases, leaving 15 bases between them. Germline-derived CDR1 and CDR2 are SGHTA and FQGNSA. DNA for the CDR3: TGTGCCAGCAGCTTCGGCAGGGATCGTAACTATAATTCACCCCTCCACTTT. Translating gives CASSFGRDRNYNSPLHF.

The chain couples TRBV6-1 to TRBJ2-7; TRBD1 might be the D (5 bases). The CDR3 is 16 residues long. Germline V gene sequence: CDR1 MNHNS, CDR2 SASEGT. V shed 2 bases and J shed 1 base, with 15 bases lying between them. CDR3 nucleotide sequence: TGTGCCAGCAGTGAAAAGGGCCCAGGGTGGTCCTACGAGCAGTACTTC. It is translated as CASSEKGPGWSYEQYF.

The rearrangement uses TRBV5-8 and TRBJ2-3, with D maybe TRBD2 (6 bases). CDR3 length: 13 residues. Germline CDR1 reads SGHTS; CDR2 reads YDEGEE. The germline V and J ends were trimmed by 4 bases and 7 bases, with 13 bases remaining between them. The CDR3 coding sequence is TGTGCCAGCAGCCCCGGACTATCTTATACGCAGTATTTT. Translated, it gives CASSPGLSYTQYF.

This chain links TRBV19 with TRBJ1-2; 8 bases align to TRBD1. V was clipped by 8 bases and J by 7 bases; unmatched bases: 3. CDR1 is LNHDA, CDR2 SQIVND, per germline (reference sequence). The CDR3 covers 11 residues. This CDR3 is CASWDRFGYTF. CDR3 DNA: TGTGCCAGTTGGGACAGGTTTGGCTACACCTTC.

V usage is TRBV23-1 and J usage is TRBJ1-4; TRBD1 matches 8 bases. TRBV23-1 is assigned to the ORF class and has an uncertain function. The CDR3 spans 14 residues. The V and J ends lost 6 bases and 6 bases, in that order; junction bases with no gene match: 6. The CDR3 reads CASRGTGLDEKLFF. The CDR3 DNA reads TGCGCCAGCAGGGGGACAGGCCTTGATGAAAAACTGTTTTTT.

This chain links TRBV19 with TRBJ2-1, with TRBD2 matching over 9 bases. V lost 6 bases, J lost 8 bases, and 11 bases stayed unmatched. Germline V gene sequence: CDR1 LNHDA, CDR2 SQIVND (reference sequence). The CDR3 is made up of 15 amino acids. The CDR3 loop is CASREGLAGWDEQFF. The CDR3, as DNA: TGTGCCAGTAGGGAAGGGCTAGCGGGATGGGATGAGCAGTTCTTC. The full variable domain, with the rest looked up from reference TRBV19 and TRBJ2-1, is DGGITQSPKYLFRKEGQNVTLSCEQNLNHDAMYWYRQDPGQGLRLIYYSQIVNDFQKGDIAEGYSVSREKKESFPLTVTSAQKNPTAFYLCASREGLAGWDEQFFGPGTRLTVL.

The chain combines TRBV2 with TRBJ2-5; 8 bases map to TRBD2. Trimming at V came to 1 base and at J to 11 bases, leaving 9 bases not matched to a gene. This CDR3 contains 14 residues. CDR1 is SNHLY and CDR2 is FYNNEI in the germline V gene. The chain's CDR3 is CASSEGLGLDEQYF. The CDR3 bases are TGTGCCAGCAGTGAAGGTCTGGGACTAGATGAGCAGTACTTC.

The rearrangement links TRBV30 to TRBJ1-6, with 10 bases that match TRBD1. Germline assignment: CDR1 GTSNPN and CDR2 SVGIG (reference sequence). Trimming removed 3 bases from V and 8 bases from J; junction bases left unmatched: 4. The CDR3 contains 14 residues. This chain's CDR3 is CAWRGTGDYSPLHF. CDR3 nucleotide sequence: TGTGCCTGGAGGGGGACAGGGGATTATTCACCCCTCCACTTT.

The genes are TRBV30 and TRBJ2-2; 10 bases line up with TRBD2. Germline lookup yields CDR1 GTSNPN and CDR2 SVGIG (reference sequence). The CDR3 consists of 17 residues. J was trimmed by 4 bases and V by 0 bases; bases with no gene match: 8. CDR3 DNA: TGTGCCTGGAGTGTCCTAGCGGGAGAGGTGGTCACCGGGGAGCTGTTTTTT. Amino acid sequence: CAWSVLAGEVVTGELFF.

The sample holds a few counts of this clone. The chain is built from TRBV18 and TRBJ2-7; 12 bases fit TRBD2. J lost 7 bases, V lost 5 bases, and 9 bases had no gene match. Germline assignment: CDR1 KGHSH and CDR2 LQKENI. This CDR3 region has 15 residues. This chain's CDR3 is CASSGRLAGVGEQYF. The CDR3 DNA follows: TGTGCCAGCTCAGGCAGACTAGCGGGAGTGGGGGAGCAGTACTTC.

J is TRBJ1-1 and V is TRBV28, with 9 nucleotides matching TRBD1. This CDR3 comprises 15 residues. The germline CDR1 and CDR2 sequences are MDHEN and SYDVKM. With V trimmed by 3 bases and J by 4 bases, 6 bases remained unmatched. The CDR3: CASSFSTGGITEAFF. The CDR3, as DNA: TGTGCCAGCAGTTTTTCGACAGGGGGAATCACTGAAGCTTTCTTT.

This clone was observed a handful of times. The chain employs TRBV28 and TRBJ1-2, with a possible D match to TRBD1 (5 bases). This CDR3 contains 17 residues. V lost 6 bases and J 8 bases, leaving 28 bases between the germline ends. From germline, CDR1 is MDHEN and CDR2 SYDVKM. The DNA for the CDR3 is TGTGCCAGCAGAGCCGGACCGACAGTTCAAAGCAGCCAGGGCTACACCTTC. Translation gives CASRAGPTVQSSQGYTF.

This clone was seen only a few times. No conserved phenylalanine or tryptophan is present at the end of the CDR3, so a read error is the likely explanation. The limits of the CDR3 on the DNA are not certain, so only TCRdb's listed CDR3 is given. The gene calls are TRBV19 and TRBJ2-7; whether TRBD1, the table's D call, matches the DNA was not checked. Germline values: CDR1 LNHDA, CDR2 SQIVND (reference sequence). A total of 9 residues make up the CDR3, ends included. The CDR3: CASINRGSS.

This chain connects TRBV7-2 to TRBJ1-5; maybe TRBD1 (6 bases). The CDR3 is made up of 13 amino acids. CDR1 SGHTA and CDR2 FQGNSA come from the germline V gene. V was cut by 5 bases and J by 4 bases, with 9 bases left in between. The CDR3 bases are TGTGCCAGCAGCGAACAGGGAAATCAGCCCCAGCATTTT. Translating it yields CASSEQGNQPQHF.

V usage is TRBV4-2 and J usage is TRBJ2-1; possibly TRBD1 for D (5 bases). V was trimmed by 4 bases and J by 9 bases, leaving 10 bases between them. This CDR3 is built from 12 residues. Germline CDR1 is LGHNA and CDR2 is YNFKEQ. This CDR3 reads CASSLGPGEQFF. DNA for the CDR3: TGTGCCAGCAGCCTGGGGCCGGGTGAGCAGTTCTTC.

This clone was observed a handful of times. DNA for the CDR3: TGTGCCAGCAGCCCATGGGAGGACCGAACCTACGAGCAGTACTTC. It translates to CASSPWEDRTYEQYF. The J gene is TRBJ2-7, the V gene TRBV5-6; D may be TRBD2 (6 bases). The CDR3 is 15 residues long. Trimming cost V 4 bases and J 2 bases, with 16 bases left between them. The germline V gene has CDR1 SGHDT and CDR2 YYEEEE.

Notes on this clone: One end of the junction fails to match germline, which may point to a read error. V is TRBV7-3 and J is TRBJ1-1, with 8 bases lining up with TRBD1. CDR3 length: 13 residues. Germline CDR1 reads SGHTA; CDR2 reads FQGTGA. The CDR3 spells CASSLMQGAAMNF. The CDR3 nucleotides are TGTGCCAGCAGCTTAATGCAGGGGGCGGCCATGAACTTT.

The chain uses TRBV30 and TRBJ2-5; 9 bases agree with TRBD1. The germline V gene has CDR1 GTSNPN and CDR2 SVGIG (reference sequence). Losses at the gene ends were 0 bases for V and 5 bases for J; bases not matched to a gene: 13. The CDR3 covers 17 residues. As DNA, the CDR3 is TGTGCCTGGAGTGTTCTGGGAGGACAGGGGTCCGGGGAGACCCAGTACTTC. Translation: CAWSVLGGQGSGETQYF.

This clone was picked up a small number of times. In DNA form, the CDR3 reads TGCGCCAGCAGCTTCGACCGGGACAGGGCCTACGAGCAGTACTTC. Protein sequence: CASSFDRDRAYEQYF. This sequence joins TRBV5-1 and TRBJ2-7; 9 bases align to TRBD1. This CDR3 is built from 15 residues. Germline CDR1 SGHRS, CDR2 YFSETQ. The V gene end was trimmed by 2 bases and the J gene end by 2 bases; junction bases not matched to a gene: 5.

The V call is TRBV21-1, the J call TRBJ2-7; the tabulated D call, TRBD1, remains unverified against the DNA. TRBV21-1 constitutes a pseudogene. The CDR3 length is 19 residues. The CDR3 coding sequence is TGTGCCAGCAGCAAAATATCCCCTTATCGGGCAGGGGGTCCCTACGAGCAGTACTTC. Its protein is CASSKISPYRAGGPYEQYF.